A single sample is the source of the 15 T cell receptor beta chains below, sequenced in a study of CD8 T cells in ankylosing spondylitis. What these receptors recognize is not known. TCRdb passed the 5' RACE reads through MiXCR, listing each CDR3 protein once. This repertoire shows 450,000 to 550,000 distinct CDR3 sequences, approximately 5.3% found once; its top ten account for under 4.5%. Study findings and constraints: Ankylosing spondylitis blood appeared to be characterized by a TCR beta motif of 8 or 9 highly homologous variants.

Sample: blood, either unsorted or a sorted T cell fraction (not recorded which). These receptors were taken from a male donor with ankylosing spondylitis.

This clonotype was recorded at least ten times. This chain joins TRBV7-2 and TRBJ2-7; D ambiguous. Germline V gene sequence: CDR1 SGHTA, CDR2 FQGNSA. The CDR3 extends over 14 amino acids. With 2 bases removed from V and 4 bases from J, the gap between germline ends came to 12 bases. CDR3 sequence (DNA): TGTGCCAGCAGCTTACTGCAACAGCCTTACGAGCAGTACTTC. This codes for CASSLLQQPYEQYF.

This clonotype was seen only a few times. The chain carries TRBV6-2 or TRBV6-3 and TRBJ1-1; D unclear. CDR3 length equals 14 residues. Trimming stripped 2 bases from V and 3 bases from J, with 10 bases between. Germline-derived CDR1 and CDR2 are MNHEY and SVGEGT. CDR3 sequence (DNA): TGTGCCAGCAGTTACGAGATAACGGACACTGAAGCTTTCTTT. Amino acids: CASSYEITDTEAFF.

This sequence joins TRBV20-1 and TRBJ2-5, with TRBD1 identical over 8 bases. Germline loops: CDR1 DFQATT, CDR2 SNEGSKA (reference sequence). The V segment lost 5 bases and the J segment 4 bases; nucleotides outside the gene matches: 3. The CDR3 extends over 12 amino acids. Written as DNA, the CDR3 is TGCAGTGCTGACAGGGGAGGAGAGACCCAGTACTTC. This codes for CSADRGGETQYF.

The chain links TRBV7-2 to TRBJ2-5; no clear D gene. The CDR3 loop spans 15 amino acids. The ends were cut back, 5 bases at V and 1 base at J, with 14 bases in the middle. From germline, CDR1 is SGHTA and CDR2 FQGNSA. The CDR3: CASSPPPSRQETQYF. CDR3 in DNA: TGTGCCAGCAGCCCCCCCCCGTCCCGCCAAGAGACCCAGTACTTC.

The gene calls are TRBV3-1 and TRBJ2-5, with TRBD2 identical over 14 bases. CDR1 is LGHDT, CDR2 YNNKEL, per germline (reference sequence). V shed 4 bases, J shed 3 bases, and the junction held 10 bases outside the gene matches. The CDR3 has 18 amino acids. Here the CDR3 DNA reads TGTGCCAGCAGCCCTCGATCGGGACTAGCGGGGGCCGAAGAGACCCAGTACTTC. Residues: CASSPRSGLAGAEETQYF.

V gene TRBV27 combines with J gene TRBJ2-7; 12 nucleotides match TRBD2. With 3 bases clipped from V and 7 bases from J, the junction kept 7 bases outside the gene matches. The germline CDR1 and CDR2 sequences are MNHEY and SMNVEV (reference sequence). CDR3 length: 15 residues. The chain's CDR3 is CASSFLAGGPREQYF. CDR3 in DNA: TGTGCCAGCAGTTTTCTAGCGGGGGGGCCGCGGGAGCAGTACTTC.

The V call is TRBV5-1, the J call TRBJ2-5; D not certain. Germline assignment: CDR1 SGHRS and CDR2 YFSETQ. Between the trimmed V and J ends, which lost 2 bases and 13 bases, there was a span of 21 bases. The CDR3 has 14 residues. CDR3 sequence reads: CASSFNSESVSAYF. CDR3 coding DNA: TGCGCCAGCAGCTTCAACTCTGAATCAGTCTCGGCGTACTTC.

This clonotype has a handful of counts. The chain has TRBV11-2 and TRBJ2-3, with TRBD2 identical over 7 bases. The germline gives CDR1 SGHAT, CDR2 FQNNGV. The CDR3 runs 16 residues. Germline trimming cut 7 bases from V and 1 base from J; bases unmatched to any gene: 11. CDR3 in DNA: TGTGCCAGCACCAAGAGTTCTAGCGGACGCACAGATACGCAGTATTTT. Encoded protein: CASTKSSSGRTDTQYF. Full variable domain (remainder filled in from reference TRBV11-2 and TRBJ2-3): EAGVAQSPRYKIIEKRQSVAFWCNPISGHATLYWYQQILGQGPKLLIQFQNNGVVDDSQLPKDRFSAERLKGVDSTLKIQPAKLEDSAVYLCASTKSSSGRTDTQYFGPGTRLTVL.

This clonotype was seen repeatedly, ten times or more. The rearrangement uses TRBV15 and TRBJ2-6, with D maybe TRBD1 (6 bases). Germline V gives CDR1 LNHNV, CDR2 YYDKDF (reference sequence). V lost 9 bases, J lost 0 bases, and 15 bases lay in between. The CDR3 spans 16 residues. The CDR3 DNA sequence: TGTGCCACGTTGGACAGCCCTACCTCTGGGGCCAACGTCCTGACTTTC. This translates into CATLDSPTSGANVLTF. Combining the CDR3 with reference TRBV15 and TRBJ2-6 gives the whole variable domain DAMVIQNPRYQVTQFGKPVTLSCSQTLNHNVMYWYQQKSSQAPKLLFHYYDKDFNNEADTPDNFQSRRPNTSFCFLDIRSPGLGDTAMYLCATLDSPTSGANVLTFGAGSRLTVL.

Ten or more counts support this clonotype. The rearrangement uses TRBV20-1 and TRBJ1-6; 11 positions agree with TRBD1. The CDR3 is made up of 20 amino acids. CDR1 is DFQATT and CDR2 is SNEGSKA in the germline V gene (reference sequence). Germline trimming cut 3 bases from V and 7 bases from J; bases unmatched to any gene: 20. Written as DNA, the CDR3 is TGCAGTGCTAGGCCCGCCCCGGGACAGGGGGTCACGGGTGGAAATTCACCCCTCCACTTT. Residues: CSARPAPGQGVTGGNSPLHF.

This clonotype was observed a handful of times. V gene TRBV5-1 combines with J gene TRBJ2-5; a possible D gene is TRBD2 (6 bases). From germline, CDR1 is SGHRS and CDR2 YFSETQ. The V gene lost 2 bases and the J gene lost 0 bases, with 17 bases spanning the gap. The CDR3 totals 17 residues. The CDR3 nucleotides read TGCGCCAGCAGCTTCCTGGGACTGAGCTGGTACCAAGAGACCCAGTACTTC. Translating it yields CASSFLGLSWYQETQYF.

There are a few counts of this clonotype. The chain recombines TRBV18 with TRBJ2-2; TRBD1 aligns across 8 bases. Per germline, CDR1 KGHSH and CDR2 LQKENI. CDR3 size: 16 residues. Trimming took 6 bases from V and 5 from J; bases not matched to a gene: 11. For the CDR3, the DNA is TGTGCCAGCTCTACCGTGGACAGGGATTGGACCGGGGAGCTGTTTTTT. Amino acid sequence: CASSTVDRDWTGELFF.

At least ten counts were recorded for this clonotype. The chain links TRBV10-3 to TRBJ2-4, with 10 bases matching TRBD2. Trimming at V came to 3 bases and at J to 5 bases, leaving 22 bases not matched to a gene. The CDR3 has 21 amino acids. Germline values: CDR1 ENHRY, CDR2 SYGVKD. The CDR3, as DNA: TGTGCCATCAGTGATGTGGGACTAGCGCGAGGAAGTAAGATCATCGAAAACATTCAGTACTTC. Its translation is CAISDVGLARGSKIIENIQYF.

This clonotype was counted many times. The chain has TRBV5-1 and TRBJ2-3, with D perhaps TRBD1 (5 bases). This CDR3 comprises 15 residues. Trimming cost V 0 bases and J 1 base, with 9 bases left between them. Looked up from germline, CDR1 is SGHRS and CDR2 is YFSETQ. CDR3 in amino acids: CASSLAVGGTDTQYF. The DNA of the CDR3 is TGCGCCAGCAGCTTGGCCGTAGGGGGCACAGATACGCAGTATTTT.

This clonotype has a handful of counts. The V and J genes are TRBV19 and TRBJ1-1; possibly TRBD1 for D (6 bases). Germline V gene lookup returns CDR1 LNHDA and CDR2 SQIVND (reference sequence). Trimming shortened V by 6 bases and J by 0 bases, and 17 bases separated the two germline ends. This CDR3 region has 16 residues. The CDR3 region has the DNA TGTGCCAGTAGCCCAACAGGGCAGGTTATGAACACTGAAGCTTTCTTT. Encoded protein: CASSPTGQVMNTEAFF.